This paragraph covers one TCR beta chain sequence. TCRdb re-derived calls from the RT-PCR reads in MiXCR, one entry per CDR3 protein. The sample has hundreds of thousands of distinct CDR3 sequences, under 20% seen once. This sample was included in a study of response to subunit inactivated influenza vaccine. CDR3 length: 20 amino acids. CDR1 and CDR2 from the germline V gene are LGHNA and YNFKEQ. Trimming took 1 base from V and 3 from J, leaving 27 bases between them. This sample comprised PBMCs from blood, obtained roughly 5 days after vaccination. This TCR was sampled from a man aged 50 to 59 who received an inactivated influenza vaccine. V and J are TRBV4-2 and TRBJ1-1, with D tentatively TRBD1 (5 bases). Here the CDR3 DNA reads TGTGCCAGCAGCCAAGTTTTGGGTAGGATTCCTATGGGGGATGACACTGAAGCTTTCTTT. Residues: CASSQVLGRIPMGDDTEAFF.